The rows below give T cell receptor beta chains drawn from one sample of a study of T cells after yellow fever vaccination. TCRdb independently ran MiXCR on the 5' RACE reads; one entry per CDR3 protein. This sample yields 200,000 to 250,000 distinct CDR3 sequences, of which 3.2% are seen a single time; around 3% belongs to the top ten. This specimen consisted of CD4+ T cells sorted from PBMCs, obtained 10 days after the yellow fever booster vaccination. The receptors were gathered from a man between 18 and 29 years old who received the YFV17D yellow fever vaccine. CDR3s leave out the opening cysteine and the closing phenylalanine or tryptophan. Each record gives: CDR3 protein, clone size, J gene, V gene, CDR3 length. Clone size is stated in some rows and not others, as once, few, many or a class when expanded.

ASSDNRVKGETQY	few	TRBJ2-5	TRBV5-1	13
ASSSGTGLGNTIY	few	TRBJ1-3	TRBV5-1	13
ASRPGGSWNEQF	-	TRBJ2-1	TRBV27	12
ASSPRTASYGYT	many	TRBJ1-2	TRBV5-1	12
SAAAGSIPDTQY	few	TRBJ2-3	TRBV20-1	12
SARRRRGPNTEAF	many	TRBJ1-1	TRBV20-1	13
ASSFKDRVTEAF	-	TRBJ1-1	TRBV6-5	12
ASSLGRGQLDEQF	many	TRBJ2-1	TRBV7-2	13
ASSRGDSFSYNEQF	-	TRBJ2-1	TRBV4-1	14
ASSQDHSGYSYNEQF	-	TRBJ2-1	TRBV6-2/TRBV6-3	15